This T cell receptor beta chain appears in the sequencing data of a study of CD8+CD57+ T cells in acquired aplastic anemia. Regarding the study as a whole: Patients shared about 30 CD8+ CDR3 sequences with controls.

The V gene lost 5 bases and the J gene lost 4 bases, with 11 bases spanning the gap. This CDR3 is 13 amino acids long. CDR1 and CDR2 (germline): ENHRY, SYGVKD. Regarding this clonotype: Its cognate antigen is unknown.

Template material for TCR beta VDJ and CDR3 profiling consisted of genomic DNA. A single record per CDR3 protein comes from TCRdb applying MiXCR to the reads. This table has approximately 130,000 distinct CDR3 sequences, less than 45% appearing once. The sample taken for sequencing was sorted CD4+, CD8+, or CD8+CD57+ T cells (not recorded which) from PBMCs. The chain joins TRBV10-3 to TRBJ1-2; D unresolved. The clonotype originates from a human donor in good health, serving as a control. Here the CDR3 reads CAISPDGLYGYTF. CDR3 in DNA: TGTGCCATCAGTCCGGACGGGCTCTATGGCTACACCTTC.